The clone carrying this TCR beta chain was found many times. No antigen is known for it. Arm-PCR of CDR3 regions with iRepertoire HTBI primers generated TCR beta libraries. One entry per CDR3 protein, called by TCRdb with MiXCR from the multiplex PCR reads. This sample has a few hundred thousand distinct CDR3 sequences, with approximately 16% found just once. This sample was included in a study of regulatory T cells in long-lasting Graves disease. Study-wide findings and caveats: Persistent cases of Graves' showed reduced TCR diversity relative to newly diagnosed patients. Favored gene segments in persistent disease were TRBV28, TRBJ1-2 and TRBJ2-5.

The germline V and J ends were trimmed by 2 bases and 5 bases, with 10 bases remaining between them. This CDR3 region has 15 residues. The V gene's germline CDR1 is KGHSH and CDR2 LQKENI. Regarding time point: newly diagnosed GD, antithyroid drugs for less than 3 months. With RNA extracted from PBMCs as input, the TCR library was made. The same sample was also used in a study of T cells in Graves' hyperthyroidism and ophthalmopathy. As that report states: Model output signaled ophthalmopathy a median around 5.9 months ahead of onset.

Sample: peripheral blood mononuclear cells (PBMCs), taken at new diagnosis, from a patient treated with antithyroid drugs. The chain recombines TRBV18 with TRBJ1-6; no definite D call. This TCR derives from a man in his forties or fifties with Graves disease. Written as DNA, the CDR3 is TGTGCCAGCTCACCAGGCGGGAGGAATAATTCACCCCTCCACTTT. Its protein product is CASSPGGRNNSPLHF.